This T cell receptor (beta chain) originates from a study of blood T cells in healthy people across ages. Primers used in a second PCR of roughly 7 to 11 cycles were a sample-barcoded 5' primer and a J-beta primer mix. From the 5' RACE reads, TCRdb called clonotypes with MiXCR, one entry per CDR3 protein. The sample lists around 1.7 million distinct CDR3 sequences, about 30% occurring once. The donors, all healthy, were Caucasians living in Russia, aged about 6 to 100. The study isolated at least 7 million PBMCs from each sample. V lost 6 bases to trimming and J lost 4 bases; unmatched junction nucleotides: 5. The germline gives CDR1 DFQATT, CDR2 SNEGSKA (reference sequence). The length of the CDR3 is 13 residues. Findings and limits, study-wide: Diversity estimates drawn from one million T cells were deemed underestimates. Naive and antigen-experienced cells were not separated, limiting conclusive comparison.

This clonotype was counted only a few times. No antigen is known for it. The chain links TRBV20-1 to TRBJ2-1; TRBD2 aligns across 8 bases. This clonotype was obtained from a woman in her twenties or thirties in good health. Specimen: blood. CDR3 region: CSARTSRYNEQFF. The CDR3 DNA follows: TGCAGTGCCCGGACTAGCCGATACAATGAGCAGTTCTTC.